These T cell receptor beta chains were read from a single sample in a study of identifying expanded T cells in peripheral blood. Here immunoSEQ multiplex PCR was the method, and the copy in TCRdb shows in-frame clones only, minus some. Of just over 90,000 clones in the sample, almost 90% were seen once. The sequencing input was blood. These receptors all stem from a person aged 18 to 69 in good health. Each CDR3 is given with its conserved first and last residue. The D gene is left open where the match is weak. The size of a clone is reported for some rows only, either as once, few or many, or as a class for expanded clones.

clone size	J gene	D gene	V gene	CDR3 protein	CDR3 DNA
NA	TRBJ2-6	NA	TRBV7-3	CASSPLPAGANVLTF	TGTGCCAGCAGCCCTCTCCCGGCTGGGGCCAACGTCCTGACTTTC
NA	TRBJ2-2	NA	TRBV7-2	CASSPRGGSTGELFF	TGTGCCAGCAGCCCACGGGGCGGCTCCACCGGGGAGCTGTTTTTT
NA	TRBJ1-3	TRBD1	TRBV11-2	CASSFEGAFGNTIYF	TGTGCCAGCAGCTTTGAGGGGGCGTTTGGAAACACCATATATTTT
NA	TRBJ2-3	TRBD1	TRBV19	CASSTGQGTDTQYF	TGTGCCAGTAGTACCGGACAGGGAACAGATACGCAGTATTTT
NA	TRBJ1-5	TRBD1	TRBV6-1	CASRRQGRAQPQHF	TGTGCCAGCAGGCGACAGGGGAGGGCTCAGCCCCAGCATTTT
NA	TRBJ1-4	NA	TRBV6-1	CASSEARGEKLFF	TGTGCCAGCAGTGAAGCGCGGGGTGAAAAACTGTTTTTT
NA	TRBJ2-3	NA	TRBV5-5	CASSLTPSQAGTQYF	TGTGCCAGCAGCTTAACTCCTAGCCAAGCGGGTACGCAGTATTTT
NA	TRBJ2-3	NA	TRBV5-1	CASSLGNAGDTDTQYF	TGCGCCAGCAGCTTGGGTAATGCAGGGGACACAGATACGCAGTATTTT
NA	TRBJ2-4	TRBD1	TRBV30	CAWSNREGGRGNIQYF	TGTGCCTGGAGCAACCGGGAAGGGGGCCGGGGAAACATTCAGTACTTC
NA	TRBJ2-7	TRBD1	TRBV19	CASSFGQGASYEQYF	TGTGCCAGTAGTTTTGGACAGGGGGCTTCTTACGAGCAGTACTTC
NA	TRBJ2-5	NA	TRBV2	CASTLTPVVETQYF	TGTGCCAGCACCCTGACCCCCGTGGTAGAGACCCAGTACTTC
NA	TRBJ1-2	TRBD1	TRBV27	CASSFRDSGGYTF	TGTGCCAGCAGTTTCCGGGACAGCGGTGGCTACACCTTC
NA	TRBJ2-7	NA	TRBV5-4	CASSPAQGTEQYF	TGTGCCAGCAGCCCTGCCCAGGGGACCGAGCAGTACTTC
NA	TRBJ2-5	NA	TRBV5-1	CASSDQGKTQYF	TGCGCCAGCAGCGACCAGGGGAAGACCCAGTACTTC
NA	TRBJ1-1	NA	TRBV6-6	CASSYFTEAFF	TGTGCCAGCAGTTATTTCACTGAAGCTTTCTTT
NA	TRBJ1-5	NA	TRBV23-1	CASSQSDEEGDQPQHF	TGCGCCAGCAGTCAATCGGACGAGGAGGGTGATCAGCCCCAGCATTTT
NA	TRBJ1-1	TRBD1	TRBV27	CASSPRQGVTEAFF	TGTGCCAGCAGCCCCCGACAGGGGGTAACTGAAGCTTTCTTT
NA	TRBJ2-5	NA	TRBV30	CAWSKAEQETQYF	TGTGCCTGGAGTAAAGCGGAACAAGAGACCCAGTACTTC
NA	TRBJ2-1	NA	TRBV10-3	CAISESYSSYNEQFF	TGTGCCATCAGTGAGTCTTACAGTTCCTACAATGAGCAGTTCTTC
NA	TRBJ2-7	NA	TRBV27	CASSPRGNSYEQYF	TGTGCCAGCAGCCCGAGAGGTAACTCCTACGAGCAGTACTTC
NA	TRBJ1-5	NA	TRBV28	CASTRRRRNQPQHF	TGTGCCAGCACCCGACGGAGGAGAAATCAGCCCCAGCATTTT
NA	TRBJ2-5	NA	TRBV28	CASSLWAGVETQYF	TGTGCCAGCAGTTTATGGGCAGGGGTGGAGACCCAGTACTTC
NA	TRBJ2-5	TRBD1	TRBV10-2	CASSEQGDEETQYF	TGCGCCAGCAGTGAGCAGGGGGACGAGGAGACCCAGTACTTC
NA	TRBJ2-7	NA	TRBV7-2	CASSLEPGRSSYEQYF	TGTGCCAGCAGCTTAGAGCCGGGCAGGAGCTCCTACGAGCAGTACTTC
NA	TRBJ2-5	NA	TRBV7-8	CASKTRETQYF	TGTGCCAGCAAAACGAGAGAGACCCAGTACTTC
NA	TRBJ2-7	TRBD2	TRBV7-2	CASSLDTSTSGSYEQYF	TGTGCCAGCAGCTTAGATACTTCTACTAGCGGCTCCTACGAGCAGTACTTC
NA	TRBJ2-7	NA	TRBV18	CASSPSSYEQYF	TGTGCCAGCTCACCGAGCTCCTACGAGCAGTACTTC
few	TRBJ2-3	NA	TRBV6-4	CASSPSGSTDTQYF	TGTGCCAGCAGTCCCAGCGGGAGCACAGATACGCAGTATTTT
NA	TRBJ2-5	TRBD1	TRBV5-6	CASSLVRDRGQETQYF	TGTGCCAGCAGCTTGGTTCGGGACAGGGGGCAAGAGACCCAGTACTTC
NA	TRBJ2-7	TRBD1	TRBV19	CASTASGTGKTYEQYF	TGTGCCAGTACCGCATCGGGGACAGGGAAGACCTACGAGCAGTACTTC
NA	TRBJ2-5	TRBD1	TRBV28	CASSWGQGETQYF	TGTGCCAGCAGTTGGGGACAGGGAGAGACCCAGTACTTC
few	TRBJ2-7	NA	TRBV19	CASSIGFIGAYEQYF	TGTGCCAGTAGTATAGGATTCATCGGAGCCTACGAGCAGTACTTC